The 30 T cell receptor beta chains presented below share a single source sample, sequenced in a study of a mutant IDH1 vaccine in newly diagnosed glioma. No antigens are known for them. Here immunoSEQ multiplex PCR was the method, and the copy in TCRdb shows in-frame clones only, minus some. The sample has 38,000 or so clones, 80% seen once; the top ten hold approximately 15%. Time point of the sample: week 11, during vaccination. All doses held 300 ug of mutant IDH1 20-mer peptide, with topical imiquimod. This specimen was peripheral blood mononuclear cells (PBMCs), taken from a glioma patient whose treatment included an IDH1 peptide vaccine. The receptors stem from a woman in her thirties with glioma. Some clones in this sample may be carry-over from other donors' samples.

The chain has TRBV5-6 and TRBJ1-2; 9 bases fit TRBD1. Germline CDR1 reads SGHDT; CDR2 reads YYEEEE. V shed 4 bases and J 4 bases; nucleotides not matched to a gene: 5. This CDR3 is built from 14 residues. CDR3 nucleotides: TGTGCCAGCAGCCCCGGGACAGGGATCTATGGCTACACCTTC. As protein: CASSPGTGIYGYTF.

The J gene is TRBJ1-5, the V gene TRBV7-8, with 8 bases matching TRBD1. Germline loops: CDR1 SGHVS, CDR2 FQNEAQ. J gave up 3 bases and V 5 bases, and 6 bases lay outside the gene matches. The CDR3 runs 15 residues. The CDR3 loop is CASSTDREYNQPQHF. The CDR3 nucleotides read TGTGCCAGCAGCACGGACAGGGAGTACAATCAGCCCCAGCATTTT.

The V and J genes are TRBV30 and TRBJ1-2; 8 nucleotides agree with TRBD1. Germline values: CDR1 GTSNPN, CDR2 SVGIG (reference sequence). V gave up 1 base and J gave up 3 bases; unmatched junction bases: 7. CDR3 length equals 15 residues. The CDR3 reads CAWSAGTGGYYGYTF. In nucleotides, the CDR3 is TGTGCCTGGAGTGCAGGAACAGGGGGTTACTATGGCTACACCTTC. The full variable domain, its missing parts supplied by reference TRBV30 and TRBJ1-2, is SQTIHQWPATLVQPVGSPLSLECTVEGTSNPNLYWYRQAAGRGLQLLFYSVGIGQISSEVPQNLSASRPQDRQFILSSKKLLLSDSGFYLCAWSAGTGGYYGYTFGSGTRLTVV.

This sequence joins TRBV5-6 and TRBJ1-2, with 8 bases aligning to TRBD1. Germline V gene data show CDR1 as SGHDT and CDR2 as YYEEEE. The V and J ends lost 2 bases and 4 bases, in that order; junction bases with no gene match: 10. The CDR3 covers 16 residues. CDR3: CASSFATGGASYGYTF. The CDR3 nucleotides read TGTGCCAGCAGCTTCGCAACAGGGGGGGCTTCCTATGGCTACACCTTC. The full variable domain, rest sourced from reference TRBV5-6 and TRBJ1-2, is DAGVTQSPTHLIKTRGQQVTLRCSPKSGHDTVSWYQQALGQGPQFIFQYYEEEERQRGNFPDRFSGHQFPNYSSELNVNALLLGDSALYLCASSFATGGASYGYTFGSGTRLTVV.

This chain joins TRBV18 and TRBJ2-3; the D gene could be TRBD1 or TRBD2 (5 bases each). CDR1 and CDR2 from the germline V gene are KGHSH and LQKENI. The CDR3 is 12 amino acids. The germline V and J ends were trimmed by 1 base and 11 bases, with 10 bases remaining between them. The CDR3 region is CASSPLRGEQYF. In DNA, the CDR3 is TGTGCCAGCTCACCACTGAGGGGAGAGCAGTATTTT.

V gene TRBV6-5 combines with J gene TRBJ2-7; 7 nucleotides match TRBD1. CDR1 is MNHEY and CDR2 is SVGAGI in the germline V gene. The trim removed 5 bases at V and 0 bases at J, leaving 4 bases unmatched. The CDR3 runs to 14 residues. The CDR3 DNA sequence: TGTGCCAGCAGTCCAGGACAGGTCTCCTACGAGCAGTACTTC. Encoded protein: CASSPGQVSYEQYF.

This clone has a single count. The chain has TRBV13 and TRBJ1-1; possible D gene TRBD1, 5 bases. CDR3 length: 15 residues. V shed 1 base and J shed 0 bases, with 9 bases lying between them. The V gene's germline CDR1 is PRHDT and CDR2 FYEKMQ (reference sequence). CDR3 residues: CASSLEGQLNTEAFF. Written as DNA, the CDR3 is TGTGCCAGCAGCTTAGAGGGGCAGCTGAACACTGAAGCTTTCTTT. Filled out from reference TRBV13 and TRBJ1-1, the complete variable domain reads AAGVIQSPRHLIKEKRETATLKCYPIPRHDTVYWYQQGPGQDPQFLISFYEKMQSDKGSIPDRFSAQQFSDYHSELNMSSLELGDSALYFCASSLEGQLNTEAFFGQGTRLTVV.

This clone has a single count. The chain employs TRBV5-4 and TRBJ2-7, with 14 bases aligning to TRBD2. This CDR3 is built from 19 residues. Germline CDR1 SGHNT, CDR2 YYREEE (reference sequence). J gave up 0 bases and V 4 bases, and 12 bases lay outside the gene matches. Here the CDR3 reads CASSPGTSGSPLSSYEQYF. CDR3 DNA sequence: TGTGCCAGCAGCCCGGGGACTAGCGGGAGCCCACTCAGCTCCTACGAGCAGTACTTC.

The chain is built from TRBV27 and TRBJ2-7, with no clear D. CDR1 is MNHEY and CDR2 is SMNVEV in the germline V gene (reference sequence). The CDR3 is 14 residues long. V was cut by 5 bases and J by 5 bases, with 16 bases left in between. The CDR3, as DNA: TGTGCCAGCAGTAGGACCTTAACCGTCCACGAGCAGTACTTC. Translating gives CASSRTLTVHEQYF.

This clone appeared a single time. V and J are TRBV4-1 and TRBJ2-3; no definite D call. This CDR3 spans 14 amino acids. CDR1 and CDR2 from the germline V gene are MGHRA and YSYEKL. Trimming stripped 1 base from V and 1 base from J, with 6 bases between. In DNA form, the CDR3 reads TGCGCCAGCAGCCAAGTAGGTCGCACAGATACGCAGTATTTT. Encoded protein: CASSQVGRTDTQYF.

The chain uses TRBV5-4 and TRBJ2-7, with TRBD1 matching 9 bases. V shed 3 bases, J shed 1 base, and the junction held 8 bases outside the gene matches. The CDR3 covers 16 residues. CDR1 is SGHNT, CDR2 YYREEE, per germline (reference sequence). CDR3 residues: CASSSGQGPPSYEQYF. DNA for the CDR3: TGTGCCAGCAGCTCGGGACAGGGTCCCCCTTCCTACGAGCAGTACTTC.

The sample holds one count of this clone. The J gene is TRBJ2-7, the V gene TRBV6-5; 10 nucleotides align to TRBD1. V gave up 6 bases and J gave up 3 bases; unmatched junction bases: 5. Germline assignment: CDR1 MNHEY and CDR2 SVGAGI. This CDR3 region has 14 residues. This CDR3 reads CASSWTGGDYEQYF. The CDR3 nucleotides are TGTGCCAGCAGCTGGACAGGGGGTGACTACGAGCAGTACTTC.

The chain combines TRBV6-5 with TRBJ2-1; TRBD1 or TRBD2 may be the D gene (5 bases each). Trimming took off 3 bases at V and 7 bases at J, with 13 bases between the two ends. Per the germline V gene, CDR1 is MNHEY and CDR2 is SVGAGI. The CDR3 covers 14 residues. The CDR3 coding sequence is TGTGCCAGCAGTTATGCCGGGGCGAGGAATGAGCAGTTCTTC. Translation: CASSYAGARNEQFF.

In its sample, this clone was seen a few times. This sequence joins TRBV10-2 and TRBJ2-1, with D unclear. The CDR3 is 15 residues long. Germline CDR1 is WSHSY and CDR2 is SAAADI. The V end lost 3 bases, the J end lost 8 bases, and 17 bases lay between the germline ends. In DNA form, the CDR3 reads TGCGCCAGCAGTGACCCAGACCTTCGGGTCTATGAGCAGTTCTTC. Its translation: CASSDPDLRVYEQFF.

This clone was seen only once. The chain couples TRBV5-1 to TRBJ1-2; perhaps TRBD1 as D (6 bases). Trimming removed 5 bases from V and 7 bases from J, with 24 bases in between. The CDR3 is made up of 16 amino acids. Germline CDR1 and CDR2: SGHRS and YFSETQ. The CDR3 spells CASSRDSGAGQGGYTF. The CDR3 region has the DNA TGCGCCAGCAGTCGCGACTCAGGGGCCGGCCAGGGTGGCTACACCTTC.

This chain connects TRBV5-1 to TRBJ2-7; TRBD1 matches at 8 bases. Germline CDR1 and CDR2: SGHRS and YFSETQ. The CDR3 has 14 amino acids. V gave up 0 bases and J gave up 5 bases; unmatched junction bases: 4. In DNA, the CDR3 is TGCGCCAGCAGCTTGGGGACAGGGTTTAACGAGCAGTACTTC. The encoded protein is CASSLGTGFNEQYF.

This clone is a singleton in its sample. The chain links TRBV11-2 to TRBJ1-3; D gene ambiguous. The V gene's germline CDR1 is SGHAT and CDR2 FQNNGV. Trimming took off 5 bases at V and 3 bases at J, with 5 bases between the two ends. The CDR3 spans 12 residues. This CDR3 is CASSPRGNTIYF. CDR3 in DNA: TGTGCCAGCAGCCCGCGTGGAAACACCATATATTTT.

The chain combines TRBV6-6 with TRBJ2-3; D is unresolved. With 0 bases removed from V and 4 bases from J, the gap between germline ends came to 8 bases. This CDR3 region has 14 residues. CDR1 and CDR2 (germline): MNHNY, SVGAGI (reference sequence). The CDR3 coding sequence is TGTGCCAGCAGTTACTCCACTGGCCCAGATACGCAGTATTTT. Translated: CASSYSTGPDTQYF.

This chain uses TRBV11-3 with TRBJ1-1; weak D call: TRBD1 (5 bases). The CDR3 consists of 15 residues. Germline V gives CDR1 SGHNT, CDR2 YENEEA. With 0 bases removed from V and 9 bases from J, the gap between germline ends came to 17 bases. CDR3 nucleotides: TGTGCCAGCAGCTTAGAGGGAGCAATACGGGACCAAGCTTTCTTT. Residues: CASSLEGAIRDQAFF.

A word on this clone: One end of the junction does not line up with germline, which may come from a read error. The chain recombines TRBV5-1 with TRBJ2-7; D possibly corresponds to TRBD2 (6 bases). Germline assignment: CDR1 SGHRS and CDR2 YFSETQ. This CDR3 region has 14 residues. CDR3 in DNA: TGTTGCAGCACCCCCATGGGGGGAACGGGCGAGCAGTACTTC. Amino acid sequence: CCSTPMGGTGEQYF.

The chain carries TRBV29-1 and TRBJ1-2; D is perhaps TRBD1 (5 bases). With 3 bases removed from V and 6 bases from J, the gap between germline ends came to 23 bases. In germline, CDR1 is SQVTM, CDR2 ANQGSEA. The CDR3 has 16 amino acids. The CDR3 spells CSVELLRGAGSNGYTF. The CDR3 coding sequence is TGCAGCGTTGAGCTTCTGCGAGGGGCAGGGTCAAATGGCTACACCTTC.

The V gene is TRBV4-1, the J gene TRBJ1-1; D remains ambiguous. CDR1 MGHRA and CDR2 YSYEKL come from the germline V gene. CDR3 length: 13 residues. The V and J ends lost 0 bases and 10 bases respectively, with 12 bases between them. This CDR3 reads CASSQDSALVAFF. The CDR3 nucleotides read TGCGCCAGCAGCCAAGATTCTGCCCTTGTAGCTTTCTTT.

As DNA, the CDR3 is TGTGCCACCAGCGTTTTGCGGGAGGCCTACAATGAGCAGTTCTTC. This sequence encodes CATSVLREAYNEQFF. The chain links TRBV15 to TRBJ2-1; TRBD2 aligns across 8 bases. In germline, CDR1 is LNHNV, CDR2 YYDKDF (reference sequence). The CDR3 runs to 15 residues. V dropped 5 bases and J dropped 2; count of bases not matched to a gene: 5.

Only a few counts were recorded for this clone. The V and J genes are TRBV25-1 and TRBJ1-1; D gene uncertain. CDR3 length: 14 residues. Trimming left V 6 bases short and J 1 base short, with 12 bases between. CDR1 MGHDK and CDR2 SYGVNS come from the germline V gene. Here the CDR3 DNA reads TGTGCCAGCAGGGCGCGAGGTGCGAACACTGAAGCTTTCTTT. Translation gives CASRARGANTEAFF.

The rearrangement uses TRBV5-6 and TRBJ2-3; 8 positions match TRBD1. The V gene's germline CDR1 is SGHDT and CDR2 YYEEEE. The CDR3 runs to 16 residues. The V segment lost 4 bases and the J segment 2 bases; nucleotides outside the gene matches: 9. The CDR3 DNA reads TGTGCCAGCAGCCCTGTCCGGGACAGGATCACAGATACGCAGTATTTT. It specifies CASSPVRDRITDTQYF.

A single count supports this clone. The chain couples TRBV5-1 to TRBJ2-7; 9 nucleotides agree with TRBD1. V lost 1 base, J lost 4 bases, and 6 bases stayed unmatched. Looked up from germline, CDR1 is SGHRS and CDR2 is YFSETQ. The CDR3 has 15 residues. The CDR3 bases are TGCGCCAGCAGCTTGTATACAGGGGGCAGGTACGAGCAGTACTTC. Protein: CASSLYTGGRYEQYF. The whole variable domain, filled in from reference TRBV5-1 and TRBJ2-7, reads KAGVTQTPRYLIKTRGQQVTLSCSPISGHRSVSWYQQTPGQGLQFLFEYFSETQRNKGNFPGRFSGRQFSNSRSEMNVSTLELGDSALYLCASSLYTGGRYEQYFGPGTRLTVT.

The chain couples TRBV7-8 to TRBJ2-2; 7 positions match TRBD1. The CDR3 covers 16 residues. V shed 2 bases, J shed 7 bases, and the junction held 10 bases outside the gene matches. Germline-derived CDR1 and CDR2 are SGHVS and FQNEAQ. The CDR3 nucleotides are TGTGCCAGCAGCTTACCCCAGGGGGTGTCTGGCGGGGAGCTGTTTTTT. This gives the protein CASSLPQGVSGGELFF.

J is TRBJ2-7 and V is TRBV7-6; tentatively, D is TRBD2 (5 bases). The CDR3 runs 14 residues. Per the germline V gene, CDR1 is SGHVS and CDR2 is FNYEAQ. Trimming shortened V by 5 bases and J by 0 bases, and 11 bases separated the two germline ends. The CDR3 here is CASSVGLSSYEQYF. DNA of the CDR3: TGTGCCAGCAGCGTCGGACTCAGCTCCTACGAGCAGTACTTC.

The CDR3 coding sequence is TGTGCCACACACCGGGACTGGGTTGTCGGGGAGCTGTTTTTT. Translating gives CATHRDWVVGELFF. The J gene is TRBJ2-2, the V gene TRBV6-6; tentatively, D is TRBD2 (6 bases). From germline, CDR1 is MNHNY and CDR2 SVGAGI (reference sequence). V dropped 10 bases and J dropped 7 bases, with 19 bases sitting between them. The CDR3 contains 14 residues.

The rearrangement joins TRBV7-8 to TRBJ1-4, with D possibly matching TRBD1 (5 bases). Looked up from germline, CDR1 is SGHVS and CDR2 is FQNEAQ. V was shortened by 5 bases and J by 8 bases, with 18 bases between the two germline ends. This CDR3 is built from 15 residues. CDR3 residues: CASSGRDLFGEKLFF. The CDR3 DNA reads as TGTGCCAGCAGCGGACGGGACCTCTTCGGGGAAAAACTGTTTTTT. The complete variable domain, with remaining parts taken from reference TRBV7-8 and TRBJ1-4, reads GAGVSQSPRYKVAKRGQDVALRCDPISGHVSLFWYQQALGQGPEFLTYFQNEAQLDKSGLPSDRFFAERPEGSVSTLKIQRTQQEDSAVYLCASSGRDLFGEKLFFGSGTQLSVL.